This T cell receptor (beta chain) was sequenced during a study of identifying expanded T cells in peripheral blood. During the collection period, no donor immune events like infections were recorded. Produced via immunoSEQ multiplex PCR; TCRdb's table is partial and in-frame only. The data hold around 130,000 clones, with 65% to 90% observed a single time. Study-level points and caveats: Approximately 2-week clone count variance significantly increased as total template count grew. Over approximately two and four weeks, about 17 and 20 clones changed, versus around 1.1 between replicates.

V gave up 0 bases and J gave up 7 bases, with 10 bases separating them. CDR3 size: 14 residues. CDR1 and CDR2 (germline): SGHAT, FQNNGV. To note about this clone: What it binds is unknown.

The rearrangement joins TRBV11-2 to TRBJ2-1, with D unresolved. The receptor's source is a person between 18 and 70 years old in good health. Specimen: blood. The CDR3 DNA reads TGTGCCAGCAGCTTAGAGGTGGGTACTAATGAGCAGTTCTTC. Its protein product is CASSLEVGTNEQFF.